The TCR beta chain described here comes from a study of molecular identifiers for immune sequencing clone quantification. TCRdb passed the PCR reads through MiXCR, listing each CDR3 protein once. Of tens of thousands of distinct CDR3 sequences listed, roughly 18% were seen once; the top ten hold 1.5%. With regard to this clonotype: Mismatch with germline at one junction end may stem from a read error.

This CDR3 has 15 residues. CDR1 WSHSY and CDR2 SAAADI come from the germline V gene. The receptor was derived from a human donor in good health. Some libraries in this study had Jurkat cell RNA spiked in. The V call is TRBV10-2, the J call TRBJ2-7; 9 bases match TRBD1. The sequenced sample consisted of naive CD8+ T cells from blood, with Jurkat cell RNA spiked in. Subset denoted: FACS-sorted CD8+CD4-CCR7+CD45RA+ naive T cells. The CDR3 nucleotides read TGCGCCAGTCTTTCCGGGACAGGGCTCACCTACGAGCGGTACTTC. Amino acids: CASLSGTGLTYERYF.